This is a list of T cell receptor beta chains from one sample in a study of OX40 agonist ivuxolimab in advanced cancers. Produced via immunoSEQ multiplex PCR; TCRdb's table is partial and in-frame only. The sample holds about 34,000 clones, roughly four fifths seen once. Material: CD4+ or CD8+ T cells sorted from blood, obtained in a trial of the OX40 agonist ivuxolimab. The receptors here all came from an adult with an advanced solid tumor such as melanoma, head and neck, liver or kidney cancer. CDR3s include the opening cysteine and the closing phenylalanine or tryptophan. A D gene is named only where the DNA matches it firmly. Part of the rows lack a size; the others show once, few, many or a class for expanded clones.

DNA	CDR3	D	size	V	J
TGTGCCAGCAGCCAGGACTCTGGAAACACCATATATTTT	CASSQDSGNTIYF	NA	NA	TRBV2	TRBJ1-3
TGTGCCAGCAGTTTACAGGAGATGGGCGGCTACACCTTC	CASSLQEMGGYTF	NA	NA	TRBV7-2	TRBJ1-2
TGTGCCAGCAGCTTAGATTATGGGGGCACTGAAGCTTTCTTT	CASSLDYGGTEAFF	NA	NA	TRBV7-2	TRBJ1-1
TGTGCCAGCAGCTTGTGGAATTTAACAGGGGAGCTGTTTTTT	CASSLWNLTGELFF	NA	NA	TRBV5-5	TRBJ2-2
TGTGCCAGCAGCTTTCCCGGGACTAGCGGGTACTCCTACGAGCAGTACTTC	CASSFPGTSGYSYEQYF	TRBD2	NA	TRBV5-4	TRBJ2-7
TGTGCCTGGACGCCTCCGGGGACAGTTGCTCAGCCCCAGCATTTT	CAWTPPGTVAQPQHF	TRBD1	NA	TRBV30	TRBJ1-5
TGTGCTAGTGGTTTGGTACTAGCGGGAGGAACCGGGGAGCTGTTTTTT	CASGLVLAGGTGELFF	TRBD2	NA	TRBV12-5	TRBJ2-2
TGTGCCAGCAGTTTAGGGGGACAGGAGGGCTACACCTTC	CASSLGGQEGYTF	TRBD1	NA	TRBV27	TRBJ1-2
TGTGCCACCGCACAACTAGCGCTGAACGAGCAGTACTTC	CATAQLALNEQYF	TRBD2	NA	TRBV6-6	TRBJ2-7
TGTGCCAGCAGCTTAGCCGGGGCGTCCGATCACATTCAGTACTTC	CASSLAGASDHIQYF	NA	NA	TRBV11-2	TRBJ2-4
TGTGCCAGAGAGGGACAGGCCTACGAGCAGTACTTC	CAREGQAYEQYF	TRBD1	NA	TRBV2	TRBJ2-7
TGTGCCAGCAGCCCCCTAGCGGGGATCTTACTCGGGCAGTTCTTC	CASSPLAGILLGQFF	TRBD2	NA	TRBV7-9	TRBJ2-1
TGCGCCAGCAGCGGGATCCGGGACAGAACTCTTTTGTATGGCTACACCTTC	CASSGIRDRTLLYGYTF	TRBD1	NA	TRBV4-1	TRBJ1-2
TGTGCCAGAAGCCGGGACGGCAATCAGCCCCAGCATTTT	CARSRDGNQPQHF	NA	NA	TRBV5-3	TRBJ1-5
TGTGCCAGCAGCGATACACAGGGCCCCAAAAACATTCAGTACTTC	CASSDTQGPKNIQYF	NA	NA	TRBV11-1	TRBJ2-4
TGTGCCAGCAGCTTAATAGGGACAGGGAAGTTCTTC	CASSLIGTGKFF	TRBD1	NA	TRBV7-9	TRBJ2-1
TGTGCCAGCAGTTTCGCGGGGGCCTCCTACGAGCAGTACTTC	CASSFAGASYEQYF	NA	NA	TRBV28	TRBJ2-7
TGTGCCAGCTCGGAACGGGACAGCTCTACAGCTGAAGCTTTCTTT	CASSERDSSTAEAFF	TRBD1	NA	TRBV18	TRBJ1-1
TGTGCCAGCAGGGCACCGGGGGGGCGTGAGACCCAGTACTTC	CASRAPGGRETQYF	TRBD2	NA	TRBV7-2	TRBJ2-5
TGTGCCAGCAGCTTAGCGTTGGCGGGAACCTTCTACGAGCAGTACTTC	CASSLALAGTFYEQYF	NA	NA	TRBV7-9	TRBJ2-7
TGCGCCAGCAGCATGGACGGCCGCGTACAGCCCCAGCATTTT	CASSMDGRVQPQHF	NA	NA	TRBV5-1	TRBJ1-5
TGTGCCAGCAGCGATAAGGACGTGAACACTGAAGCTTTCTTT	CASSDKDVNTEAFF	NA	NA	TRBV6-4	TRBJ1-1
TGTGCCAGCAGCCCAGGACTAGCGGGGAGCTGGGAGACCCAGTACTTC	CASSPGLAGSWETQYF	TRBD2	NA	TRBV7-2	TRBJ2-5
TGTGCCAGCAGTACGAGCGACAGGGACGGGCCCCAGCATTTT	CASSTSDRDGPQHF	TRBD1	few	TRBV28	TRBJ1-5